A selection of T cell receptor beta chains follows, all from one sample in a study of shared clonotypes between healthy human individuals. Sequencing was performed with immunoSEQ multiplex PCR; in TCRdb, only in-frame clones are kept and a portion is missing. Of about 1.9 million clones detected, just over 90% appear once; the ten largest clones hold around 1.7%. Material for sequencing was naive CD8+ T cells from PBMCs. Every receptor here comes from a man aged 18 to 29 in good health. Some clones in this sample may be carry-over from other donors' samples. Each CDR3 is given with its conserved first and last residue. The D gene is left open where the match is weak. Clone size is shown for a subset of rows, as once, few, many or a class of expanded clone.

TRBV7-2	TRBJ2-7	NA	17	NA	TGTGCCAGCAGCTTCACCCTACGGGACGCTGCCTCCTACGAGCAGTACTTC	CASSFTLRDAASYEQYF
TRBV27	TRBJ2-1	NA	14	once	TGTGCCAGCAGCTACATACCCTCGAACGATGAGCAGTTCTTC	CASSYIPSNDEQFF
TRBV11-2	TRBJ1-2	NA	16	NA	TGTGCCAGCAGCGCAACCGGGACACAGGCCGCCTATGGCTACACCTTC	CASSATGTQAAYGYTF
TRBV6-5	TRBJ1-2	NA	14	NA	TGTGCCAGCAGTTACTCTCAGGGGAACTATGGCTACACCTTC	CASSYSQGNYGYTF
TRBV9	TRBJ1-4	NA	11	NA	TGTGCCAGCGGGTCGGCGGGAAAACTGTTTTTT	CASGSAGKLFF
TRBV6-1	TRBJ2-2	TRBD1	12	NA	TGTGCCAGCAAGGGGGCGGCCGGGGAGCTGTTTTTT	CASKGAAGELFF
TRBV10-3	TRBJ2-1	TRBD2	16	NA	TGTGCCATCAGTGACTCCGGACTAGCCGGGTACAATGAGCAGTTCTTC	CAISDSGLAGYNEQFF
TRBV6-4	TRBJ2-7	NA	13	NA	TGTGCCAGCAGTGAAGGGGAGGCCTACGAGCAGTACTTC	CASSEGEAYEQYF
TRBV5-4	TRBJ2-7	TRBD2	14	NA	TGTGCCAGCAGGGACCGGGACTACTCCTACGAGCAGTACTTC	CASRDRDYSYEQYF
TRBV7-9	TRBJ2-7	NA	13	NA	TGTGCCAGCAGCTTGCAGGAGTCCTACGAGCAGTACTTC	CASSLQESYEQYF
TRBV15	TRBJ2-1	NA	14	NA	TGTGCCACCAGCAGAGTTCTGACGGCGCCTGAGCAGTTCTTC	CATSRVLTAPEQFF
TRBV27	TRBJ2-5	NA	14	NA	TGTGCCAGCAGTAACCCCGGGCCCAGGGAGACCCAGTACTTC	CASSNPGPRETQYF
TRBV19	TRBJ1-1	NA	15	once	TGTGCCAGTAGTATGGTCGCCGAATCAGGAACTGAAGCTTTCTTT	CASSMVAESGTEAFF
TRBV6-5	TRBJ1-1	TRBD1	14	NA	TGTGCCAGCAGTCGGGACAGGGGAAGGACTGAAGCTTTCTTT	CASSRDRGRTEAFF
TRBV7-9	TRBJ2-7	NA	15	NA	TGTGCCAGCAGCCCGGTGGGGCTAGCTATCCGCGAGCAGTACTTC	CASSPVGLAIREQYF
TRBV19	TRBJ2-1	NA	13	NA	TGTGCCAGTAGTATGACTGTTGGCAATGAGCAGTTCTTC	CASSMTVGNEQFF
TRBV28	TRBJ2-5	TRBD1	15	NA	TGTGCCAGCAGTTTAGGGACAGGGGGTCAAGAGACCCAGTACTTC	CASSLGTGGQETQYF
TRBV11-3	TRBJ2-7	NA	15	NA	TGTGCCAGCAGCTTAGATTTTGGTGATACCTACGAGCAGTACTTC	CASSLDFGDTYEQYF
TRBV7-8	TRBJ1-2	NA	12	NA	TGTGCCAGCAGCTTAAGTCCAGGAGGCTACACCTTC	CASSLSPGGYTF
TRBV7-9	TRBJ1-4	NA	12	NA	TGTGCCAGCAGCTTAGAGTCGGGCTGGGTGTTTTTT	CASSLESGWVFF
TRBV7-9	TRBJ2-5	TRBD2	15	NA	TGTGCCAGCAGCCGCGGACTAGCGGGAGGTGAGACCCAGTACTTC	CASSRGLAGGETQYF
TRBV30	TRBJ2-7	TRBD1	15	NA	TGTGCCTGGAGTGTACCCCGACAGGGCATACGAGGGGAGTACTTC	CAWSVPRQGIRGEYF
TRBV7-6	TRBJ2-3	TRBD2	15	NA	TGTGCCAGCAGCTTGACTAGCGGGCCCACAGATACGCAGTATTTT	CASSLTSGPTDTQYF
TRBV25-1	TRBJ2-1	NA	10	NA	TGTGCCACTGCTAGCAATGAGCAGTTCTTC	CATASNEQFF
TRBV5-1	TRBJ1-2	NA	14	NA	TGCGCCAGCAGCAACACTACCTGGTACCTAGGCTACACCTTC	CASSNTTWYLGYTF
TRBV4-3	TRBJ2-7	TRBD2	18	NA	TGCGCCAGCAGCCAAGATAAGGGGCTAGCGGAGATAGCCTACGAGCAGTACTTC	CASSQDKGLAEIAYEQYF